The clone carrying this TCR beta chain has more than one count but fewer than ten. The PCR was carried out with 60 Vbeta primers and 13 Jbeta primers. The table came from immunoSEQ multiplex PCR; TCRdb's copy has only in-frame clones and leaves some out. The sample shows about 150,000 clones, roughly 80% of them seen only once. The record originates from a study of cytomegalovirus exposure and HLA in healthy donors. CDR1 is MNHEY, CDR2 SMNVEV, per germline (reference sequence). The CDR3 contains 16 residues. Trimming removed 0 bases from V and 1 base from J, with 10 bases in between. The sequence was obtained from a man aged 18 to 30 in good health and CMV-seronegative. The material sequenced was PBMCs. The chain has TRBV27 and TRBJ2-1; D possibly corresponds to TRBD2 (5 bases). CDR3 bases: TGTGCCAGCAGTTTATCGGGCAGGACTTCCTACAATGAGCAGTTCTTC. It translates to CASSLSGRTSYNEQFF.